This T cell receptor beta chain was recovered during a study of blood T cell repertoires in COVID-19. Looking at the study overall: The United States, Italy and Spain were the sources of the acute and convalescent COVID-19 samples.

V was shortened by 0 bases and J by 1 base, with 13 bases between the two germline ends. Looked up from germline, CDR1 is MNHEY and CDR2 is SVGAGI. The CDR3 sequence is 16 residues long. Those who participated ranged in age from roughly 18 to 95 years and resided in 20 to 30 US areas. Produced via immunoSEQ multiplex PCR; TCRdb's table is partial and in-frame only. The table includes roughly 230,000 clones, under 90% detected once. The material sequenced was PBMCs or T cells enriched from blood (not recorded which). The V and J genes are TRBV6-5 and TRBJ2-7; a possible D gene is TRBD2 (5 bases). The TCR was taken from a woman aged 55 to 70 who had recovered from COVID-19. CDR3 amino acids: CASSYSIVVASYEQYF. The CDR3 DNA reads as TGTGCCAGCAGTTACTCGATCGTGGTAGCGTCCTACGAGCAGTACTTC.